This T cell receptor (beta chain) was identified during a study of T cells in tumors after PD-1 blockade. In the study overall: Excluded were patients with checkpoint blockade, immunosuppressants, or radiotherapy or other anti-cancer therapy within 4 weeks. Some patients also took daily vismodegib 150 mg during anti-PD-1 treatment. Blood samples averaged around 100,000 templates (range about 21,000-257,772) and approximately 35,000 unique clonotypes. Points from the study as a whole: Some novel exhausted tumor clones appeared in pre-treatment blood, suggesting peripheral recruitment.

Trimming shortened V by 8 bases and J by 1 base, and 8 bases separated the two germline ends. This CDR3 contains 13 residues. Per germline, CDR1 LNHNV and CDR2 YYDKDF (reference sequence). Repertoires were generated with immunoSEQ multiplex PCR, while TCRdb's copy carries only in-frame clones and drops some. The data show around 46,000 clones, with roughly 73% seen just once and 16% held by the top ten. The table lists this clone with a few counts. The target antigen is unknown. The clonotype comes from a human donor with basal cell carcinoma. This chain joins TRBV15 and TRBJ1-4, with D possibly being TRBD1 (5 bases). Specimen: PBMCs, collected before anti-PD-1 treatment. CDR3 sequence: CATPDRTNEKLFF. CDR3 nucleotides: TGTGCCACCCCCGACAGAACTAATGAAAAACTGTTTTTT.